This T cell receptor (beta chain) derives from a study of T cells in localized non-small cell lung cancer. Study-wide findings and caveats: Maximal T cell clonality occurred in uninvolved adjacent lung, with tumor ranking below it. Because researchers sequenced only one region of the tumor, heterogeneity is still possible. Out of the top 100 tumor clones, a median approximately 57 were seen in adjacent lung.

The data were produced by immunoSEQ multiplex PCR, yet TCRdb's version contains in-frame clones alone and is incomplete. The table lists roughly 24,000 clones, roughly 90% of them singletons, with 20% to 25% in the top ten. On this clone: Its specificity is unknown.

V was clipped by 0 bases and J by 7 bases; unmatched bases: 3. The CDR3 runs to 15 residues. Germline V gene sequence: CDR1 SGDLS, CDR2 YYNGEE. The receptor's source is a man aged 40-75 years with stage I squamous cell lung carcinoma. The chain links TRBV9 to TRBJ2-1, with 11 bases identical to TRBD2. The source material was peripheral blood, sampled before any cancer treatment. The chain's CDR3 is CASSVGASGGNEQFF. The DNA for the CDR3 is TGTGCCAGCAGCGTAGGCGCTAGCGGGGGGAATGAGCAGTTCTTC.